A selection of T cell receptor beta chains follows, all from one sample in a study of T cells in Graves' hyperthyroidism and ophthalmopathy. One entry per CDR3 protein results from TCRdb running MiXCR on the multiplex PCR reads. The table records about half a million distinct CDR3 sequences, about 16% of them present only once. The material sequenced was blood. Receptors were obtained from a woman aged 25-40 years with Graves' ophthalmopathy. Both conserved end residues are part of each CDR3. The order of the fields is CDR3 protein, CDR3 DNA, D gene, J gene, clone size, V gene. The D gene is left open where the match is weak. Clone sizes are given selectively: once, few, many, or a class where the clone is expanded.

CASRFRASGRAHEQFF	TGTGCCAGCAGGTTTAGGGCTAGCGGGAGGGCCCATGAGCAGTTCTTC	TRBD2	TRBJ2-1	-	TRBV6-2/TRBV6-3
CASSWERHYGYTF	TGTGCCAGCAGCTGGGAGAGGCACTATGGCTACACCTTC	-	TRBJ1-2	many	TRBV12-3/TRBV12-4
CSGNKRAYNEQFF	TGCAGTGGTAATAAAAGGGCTTACAATGAGCAGTTCTTC	-	TRBJ2-1	many	TRBV20-1
CASTKGAARANEQFF	TGTGCCAGTACTAAGGGGGCTGCCCGGGCAAATGAGCAGTTCTTC	TRBD1	TRBJ2-1	-	TRBV19
CASSPGDSYQETQYF	TGTGCCAGCAGCCCGGGGGACAGTTACCAAGAGACCCAGTACTTC	-	TRBJ2-5	few	TRBV7-3
CAASNTGELFF	TGTGCCGCCAGCAACACCGGGGAGCTGTTTTTT	-	TRBJ2-2	-	TRBV19
CSAERRETSAYPSYEQYF	TGCAGTGCCGAGAGGCGGGAGACTAGCGCCTACCCTTCCTACGAGCAGTACTTC	TRBD2	TRBJ2-7	many	TRBV20-1
CACPGTGSISAFF	TGTGCCTGCCCCGGGACGGGTAGCATATCGGCTTTCTTT	-	TRBJ1-1	few	TRBV30
CASSTRDYEQYF	TGTGCCAGCAGCACTCGAGACTACGAGCAGTACTTC	-	TRBJ2-7	many	TRBV11-2
CASSVDGRVTGGYTF	TGTGCCAGCAGCGTAGATGGTAGGGTAACTGGGGGCTACACCTTC	-	TRBJ1-2	many	TRBV9
CASSIDPPGVLTGELFF	TGTGCCAGTAGTATAGATCCTCCGGGGGTTCTCACCGGGGAGCTGTTTTTT	-	TRBJ2-2	-	TRBV19
CASRTRSYEQYF	TGTGCCAGCAGGACAAGGTCCTACGAGCAGTACTTC	-	TRBJ2-7	few	TRBV7-3
CASSVKGKRTGYTF	TGTGCCAGCAGTGTTAAGGGGAAACGGACCGGCTACACCTTC	-	TRBJ1-2	many	TRBV28
CASSLPGTSGNEQFF	TGTGCCAGCAGTCTCCCCGGGACTAGCGGCAATGAGCAGTTCTTC	TRBD2	TRBJ2-1	many	TRBV28
CAISDRVQGYYEQYF	TGTGCCATCAGTGATAGGGTCCAGGGCTACTACGAGCAGTACTTC	-	TRBJ2-7	few	TRBV10-3
CASSQSNSNQPQHF	TGCGCCAGCAGCCAAAGTAATAGCAATCAGCCCCAGCATTTT	-	TRBJ1-5	-	TRBV4-1
CASSYVQGSPGELFF	TGTGCCAGCAGTTACGTCCAAGGGTCCCCCGGGGAGCTGTTTTTT	-	TRBJ2-2	-	TRBV6-6
CASSLILAGRGDNEQFF	TGTGCCAGCAGTTTAATCCTAGCGGGACGGGGGGACAATGAGCAGTTCTTC	TRBD2	TRBJ2-1	many	TRBV28
CASSSLAGANNEQFF	TGTGCCAGCAGTTCCCTAGCGGGAGCGAACAATGAGCAGTTCTTC	TRBD2	TRBJ2-1	many	TRBV27
CASSEGAQGGGQPQHF	TGTGCCAGCAGTGAAGGGGCACAGGGAGGAGGTCAGCCCCAGCATTTT	-	TRBJ1-5	many	TRBV6-1
CASSTRGQGSSYEQYF	TGTGCCAGCAGTACCCGTGGACAGGGGAGCTCCTACGAGCAGTACTTC	TRBD1	TRBJ2-7	many	TRBV12-3/TRBV12-4
CAWGGGPQYF	TGTGCCTGGGGAGGTGGCCCGCAGTACTTC	-	TRBJ2-7	-	TRBV30
CAISDGMLNHYGYTF	TGTGCCATCAGTGACGGAATGCTGAACCACTATGGCTACACCTTC	-	TRBJ1-2	-	TRBV10-3
CASSLEAGGVLHF	TGTGCCAGCAGCTTAGAGGCAGGGGGCGTCCTCCACTTT	TRBD1	TRBJ1-6	many	TRBV11-2
CSARKERAGVADTQYF	TGCAGTGCCCGGAAAGAAAGAGCGGGAGTAGCTGATACGCAGTATTTT	TRBD2	TRBJ2-3	many	TRBV20-1
CSVEDPLAGGTNEQFF	TGCAGCGTTGAAGATCCGTTAGCGGGGGGAACCAATGAGCAGTTCTTC	TRBD2	TRBJ2-1	-	TRBV29-1
CASSSYRVYEQYF	TGTGCCAGCAGCTCCTACAGGGTCTACGAGCAGTACTTC	-	TRBJ2-7	few	TRBV11-2
CASSFQLSTHEQFF	TGCGCCAGCAGCTTCCAACTGTCCACACATGAGCAGTTCTTC	-	TRBJ2-1	few	TRBV5-1
CSARSLSSGREVYEQYF	TGCAGTGCCAGGTCCCTCTCTAGCGGGAGGGAAGTCTACGAGCAGTACTTC	TRBD2	TRBJ2-7	few	TRBV20-1
CASSPASTDTQYF	TGTGCCAGCAGCCCGGCTAGCACAGATACGCAGTATTTT	-	TRBJ2-3	many	TRBV3-1
CASSLDPISASYNEQFF	TGTGCCAGCAGTTTGGATCCAATCTCTGCCTCCTACAATGAGCAGTTCTTC	-	TRBJ2-1	few	TRBV12-3/TRBV12-4
CASSFDEGSGANVLTF	TGTGCCAGCAGCTTCGATGAGGGATCTGGGGCCAACGTCCTGACTTTC	-	TRBJ2-6	-	TRBV5-5
CASSERSGLIEAFF	TGTGCCAGCAGTGAAAGATCCGGGCTAATTGAAGCTTTCTTT	-	TRBJ1-1	many	TRBV2
CASSDLGGRDYEQYF	TGTGCCAGCAGTGACCTCGGGGGACGAGACTACGAGCAGTACTTC	-	TRBJ2-7	many	TRBV2
CSVWDRDQPQHF	TGCAGTGTATGGGACAGGGACCAGCCCCAGCATTTT	TRBD1	TRBJ1-5	-	TRBV20-1
CASSPDYRDIQYF	TGTGCCAGCAGCCCAGACTACCGAGACATTCAGTACTTC	-	TRBJ2-4	many	TRBV7-2
CASRGTSGSIEQFF	TGTGCCAGCAGAGGGACTAGCGGGAGTATTGAGCAGTTCTTC	TRBD2	TRBJ2-1	once	TRBV2
CSASVMRSSSYEQYF	TGCAGTGCTAGCGTTATGAGATCGAGCTCCTACGAGCAGTACTTC	-	TRBJ2-7	many	TRBV20-1
CASSPAGGHEQFF	TGTGCCAGCAGCCCGGCGGGGGGCCATGAGCAGTTCTTC	TRBD2	TRBJ2-1	many	TRBV11-3
CAWNRGQNEKLFF	TGTGCCTGGAACCGGGGGCAGAATGAAAAACTGTTTTTT	-	TRBJ1-4	many	TRBV30
CAWSAGLYNEQFF	TGTGCCTGGAGCGCGGGACTCTACAATGAGCAGTTCTTC	-	TRBJ2-1	many	TRBV30
CAWSSGTGAGANVLTF	TGTGCCTGGAGTTCCGGGACAGGGGCTGGGGCCAACGTCCTGACTTTC	TRBD1	TRBJ2-6	-	TRBV30
CASSPYDGGNTEAFF	TGTGCCAGCAGCCCATACGACGGAGGGAACACTGAAGCTTTCTTT	-	TRBJ1-1	few	TRBV28
CSVEGSGELYGYTF	TGCAGCGTTGAAGGGTCGGGGGAACTCTATGGCTACACCTTC	-	TRBJ1-2	-	TRBV29-1
CASRRIRTNEKLFF	TGTGCCAGCAGACGAATTAGAACTAATGAAAAACTGTTTTTT	-	TRBJ1-4	once	TRBV7-8